A single sample gave rise to the 25 T cell receptor beta chains below, sequenced in a study of siplizumab effects on memory and regulatory T cells. Generated by immunoSEQ multiplex PCR, the TCRdb table keeps only in-frame clones and is missing some. The sample records around 87,000 clones, 80% to 90% being singletons. Sequencing was carried out using CD4+ T cells sorted from blood. The receptor source for this set is a human donor in good health.

The chain has TRBV18 and TRBJ2-3, with D maybe TRBD2 (5 bases). Trimming stripped 0 bases from V and 2 bases from J, with 9 bases between. Looked up from germline, CDR1 is KGHSH and CDR2 is LQKENI. There are 15 residues in the CDR3. The CDR3 sequence: CASSPPGVNTDTQYF. As DNA, the CDR3 is TGTGCCAGCTCACCACCCGGGGTAAACACAGATACGCAGTATTTT.

The chain joins TRBV30 to TRBJ1-6; 10 positions agree with TRBD1. This CDR3 comprises 13 residues. Germline loops: CDR1 GTSNPN, CDR2 SVGIG (reference sequence). The V and J ends lost 5 bases and 8 bases, in that order; junction bases with no gene match: 3. CDR3 DNA: TGTGCCTGGGACAGGGGGCAGGATTCACCCCTCCACTTT. Translating gives CAWDRGQDSPLHF.

The chain is built from TRBV10-3 and TRBJ2-7; weak D call: TRBD1 (5 bases). This CDR3 is built from 14 residues. The V gene lost 3 bases and the J gene lost 1 base, with 10 bases spanning the gap. CDR1 and CDR2 from the germline V gene are ENHRY and SYGVKD. DNA of the CDR3: TGTGCCATCAGTGATAGGCAGGGTTCCTACGAGCAGTACTTC. Translated, it gives CAISDRQGSYEQYF.

This chain connects TRBV5-1 to TRBJ1-6; D gene ambiguous. The germline CDR1 and CDR2 sequences are SGHRS and YFSETQ. Trimming removed 0 bases at V and 10 bases at J, with 8 bases between. This CDR3 spans 13 amino acids. The CDR3 loop is CASSLARNSPLHF. The CDR3 DNA reads as TGCGCCAGCAGCTTGGCGCGGAACTCACCCCTCCACTTT.

V gene TRBV19 combines with J gene TRBJ2-7; 10 nucleotides align to TRBD1. This CDR3 is built from 17 residues. The V and J ends lost 5 bases and 2 bases, in that order; junction bases with no gene match: 12. The germline CDR1 and CDR2 sequences are LNHDA and SQIVND (reference sequence). The CDR3 DNA reads as TGTGCCAGTAGTCCCTTGGGGACCGGGACAGGGGCCTACGAGCAGTACTTC. It codes for CASSPLGTGTGAYEQYF. The full variable domain, rest sourced from reference TRBV19 and TRBJ2-7, is DGGITQSPKYLFRKEGQNVTLSCEQNLNHDAMYWYRQDPGQGLRLIYYSQIVNDFQKGDIAEGYSVSREKKESFPLTVTSAQKNPTAFYLCASSPLGTGTGAYEQYFGPGTRLTVT.

The chain joins TRBV7-9 to TRBJ1-1, with unresolved D. Trimming took off 1 base at V and 7 bases at J, with 7 bases between the two ends. Per the germline V gene, CDR1 is SEHNR and CDR2 is FQNEAQ (reference sequence). The CDR3 length is 12 residues. The CDR3 spells CASSLVKGEAFF. For the CDR3, the DNA is TGTGCCAGCAGCTTAGTCAAGGGTGAAGCTTTCTTT.

The rearrangement links TRBV30 to TRBJ2-6; 8 bases are shared with TRBD1. The V and J ends lost 3 bases and 0 bases, in that order; junction bases with no gene match: 4. CDR3 length: 16 residues. CDR1 is GTSNPN and CDR2 is SVGIG in the germline V gene (reference sequence). Here the CDR3 DNA reads TGTGCCTGGAGGCGGACAGGGAGCTCTGGGGCCAACGTCCTGACTTTC. Its translation: CAWRRTGSSGANVLTF.

This clone has only one observation. This rearrangement joins TRBV11-3 to TRBJ2-2; D remains unclear. V lost 2 bases, J lost 5 bases, and 15 bases lay in between. Per germline, CDR1 SGHNT and CDR2 YENEEA. CDR3 length: 16 residues. The CDR3 region has the DNA TGTGCCAGCAGCTTAAGCGATTGGTGGGGAACCGGGGAGCTGTTTTTT. Translated, it gives CASSLSDWWGTGELFF.

V and J are TRBV29-1 and TRBJ2-1; 11 bases match TRBD2. CDR3 length equals 13 residues. Germline loops: CDR1 SQVTM, CDR2 ANQGSEA. V shed 4 bases, J shed 9 bases, and the junction held 5 bases outside the gene matches. The CDR3 DNA sequence: TGCAGCGTTGGTAGCGGGAGGGGGCTTGAGCAGTTCTTC. It is translated as CSVGSGRGLEQFF.

Only one count was recorded for this clone. The chain is built from TRBV6-1 and TRBJ1-5; D is undetermined. Germline CDR1 reads MNHNS; CDR2 reads SASEGT. The CDR3 is 14 amino acids. Trimming removed 2 bases at V and 4 bases at J, with 9 bases between. This CDR3 is CASSELTLNQPQHF. CDR3 coding DNA: TGTGCCAGCAGTGAACTCACCCTAAATCAGCCCCAGCATTTT.

This clone has only a few counts. This sequence joins TRBV29-1 and TRBJ1-1; perhaps TRBD1 as D (6 bases). The ends were cut back, 7 bases at V and 4 bases at J, with 10 bases in the middle. CDR3 size: 11 residues. CDR1 SQVTM and CDR2 ANQGSEA come from the germline V gene. This CDR3 is CSAAGVTEAFF. In DNA, the CDR3 is TGCAGCGCCGCAGGGGTCACTGAAGCTTTCTTT.

This rearrangement joins TRBV5-1 to TRBJ2-3; the match to TRBD1 covers 8 bases. V lost 4 bases and J lost 5; bases outside the gene matches: 6. The CDR3 has 14 residues. The V gene's germline CDR1 is SGHRS and CDR2 YFSETQ. This CDR3 is CASSTRTGRDTQYF. CDR3 sequence (DNA): TGCGCCAGCAGCACCCGGACAGGGAGAGATACGCAGTATTTT.

This chain uses TRBV19 with TRBJ2-3; the D gene is possibly TRBD2 (5 bases). Trimming shortened V by 7 bases and J by 0 bases, and 8 bases separated the two germline ends. This CDR3 is 13 amino acids long. Germline CDR1 LNHDA, CDR2 SQIVND (reference sequence). Here the CDR3 reads CASTWTSTDTQYF. CDR3 coding DNA: TGTGCCAGTACCTGGACTAGCACAGATACGCAGTATTTT.

The J gene is TRBJ1-1, the V gene TRBV11-3; D gene uncertain. V was shortened by 7 bases and J by 1 base, with 4 bases between the two germline ends. This CDR3 comprises 11 residues. Germline V CDR1 and CDR2: SGHNT, YENEEA. CDR3 coding DNA: TGTGCCAGCAAGTCGAACACTGAAGCTTTCTTT. As protein: CASKSNTEAFF.

J is TRBJ2-7 and V is TRBV29-1, with 7 bases that match TRBD2. The trim removed 3 bases at V and 4 bases at J, leaving 6 bases unmatched. This CDR3 has 13 residues. The germline CDR1 and CDR2 sequences are SQVTM and ANQGSEA. CDR3 loop: CSVETGRRYEQYF. In DNA, the CDR3 is TGCAGCGTTGAGACCGGGAGGCGATACGAGCAGTACTTC.

As DNA, the CDR3 is TGTGCCTGGAGTCGACTAGCGGGGGGGAATGAGCAGTTCTTC. It translates to CAWSRLAGGNEQFF. The V and J genes are TRBV30 and TRBJ2-1; TRBD2 matches 14 bases. Trimming at V came to 2 bases and at J to 7 bases, leaving 1 base not matched to a gene. The germline gives CDR1 GTSNPN, CDR2 SVGIG (reference sequence). This CDR3 has 14 amino acids.

About this clone itself: Distinct nucleotide sequences in the sample also encode this CDR3. V gene TRBV7-2 combines with J gene TRBJ1-2; no reliable D call. The CDR3 consists of 11 residues. Trimming left V 1 base short and J 3 bases short, with 0 bases between. The germline V gene has CDR1 SGHTA and CDR2 FQGNSA. This chain's CDR3 is CASSLDYGYTF. CDR3 coding DNA: TGTGCCAGCAGCTTAGACTATGGCTACACCTTC. Full variable domain (remainder filled in from reference TRBV7-2 and TRBJ1-2): GAGVSQSPSNKVTEKGKDVELRCDPISGHTALYWYRQSLGQGLEFLIYFQGNSAPDKSGLPSDRFSAERTGGSVSTLTIQRTQQEDSAVYLCASSLDYGYTFGSGTRLTVV.

The rearrangement uses TRBV18 and TRBJ1-1, with D uncertain. Trimming stripped 3 bases from V and 4 bases from J, with 12 bases between. The germline gives CDR1 KGHSH, CDR2 LQKENI. The CDR3 length is 14 residues. The CDR3, as DNA: TGTGCCAGCTCACCCGGTAGTAAGACCACTGAAGCTTTCTTT. Translated, it gives CASSPGSKTTEAFF.

The chain couples TRBV7-2 to TRBJ2-7, with 7 bases lining up with TRBD2. Germline V CDR1 and CDR2: SGHTA, FQGNSA. The CDR3 spans 17 residues. V gave up 2 bases and J gave up 5 bases; unmatched junction bases: 15. CDR3 in amino acids: CASSLQFSGRESHEQYF. CDR3 nucleotides: TGTGCCAGCAGCTTACAGTTCTCTGGGCGGGAGTCCCACGAGCAGTACTTC.

The genes are TRBV7-2 and TRBJ1-1; unclear D gene. V was pared by 0 bases and J by 7 bases, with 6 bases between. Germline V gene sequence: CDR1 SGHTA, CDR2 FQGNSA. The CDR3 contains 12 residues. Here the CDR3 DNA reads TGTGCCAGCAGCTTAGCAACCTTTGAAGCTTTCTTT. As protein: CASSLATFEAFF.

The chain employs TRBV2 and TRBJ2-7, with 12 bases aligning to TRBD2. V lost 6 bases and J lost 5; bases outside the gene matches: 8. The CDR3 sequence is 15 residues long. The germline CDR1 and CDR2 sequences are SNHLY and FYNNEI. CDR3 nucleotide sequence: TGTGCCAGCAGAGCCCGGACTAGCGGGAAGGACGAGCAGTACTTC. Protein sequence: CASRARTSGKDEQYF.

The genes are TRBV29-1 and TRBJ1-5; D not resolved. Germline V CDR1 and CDR2: SQVTM, ANQGSEA. The CDR3 has 14 residues. Between the trimmed V and J ends, which lost 4 bases and 0 bases, there was a span of 10 bases. The CDR3 coding sequence is TGCAGCGTTGGTGGCAGAAATAGCAATCAGCCCCAGCATTTT. Its translation is CSVGGRNSNQPQHF.

CDR3 loop: CASSPPSGSKETQYF. Written as DNA, the CDR3 is TGTGCCAGCTCACCCCCTAGCGGGAGTAAAGAGACCCAGTACTTC. V and J are TRBV18 and TRBJ2-5; 10 nucleotides line up with TRBD2. The V gene end was trimmed by 3 bases and the J gene end by 3 bases; junction bases not matched to a gene: 4. CDR1 is KGHSH, CDR2 LQKENI, per germline. CDR3 size: 15 residues.

Written as DNA, the CDR3 is TGTGCCAGCAGCCGCCGCGGGACTAGCGGGCTAGATACGCAGTATTTT. Translating it yields CASSRRGTSGLDTQYF. This rearrangement joins TRBV11-2 to TRBJ2-3; the match to TRBD2 covers 12 bases. The trim removed 5 bases at V and 5 bases at J, leaving 8 bases unmatched. The CDR3 is 16 amino acids. Germline V gives CDR1 SGHAT, CDR2 FQNNGV.

The chain combines TRBV7-9 with TRBJ1-1, with TRBD1 as a possible D gene (5 bases). The CDR3 totals 15 residues. Trimming removed 1 base from V and 1 base from J, with 10 bases in between. Germline V gene sequence: CDR1 SEHNR, CDR2 FQNEAQ (reference sequence). CDR3 sequence reads: CASSLGQIRNTEAFF. Written as DNA, the CDR3 is TGTGCCAGCAGCTTAGGACAGATAAGGAACACTGAAGCTTTCTTT.